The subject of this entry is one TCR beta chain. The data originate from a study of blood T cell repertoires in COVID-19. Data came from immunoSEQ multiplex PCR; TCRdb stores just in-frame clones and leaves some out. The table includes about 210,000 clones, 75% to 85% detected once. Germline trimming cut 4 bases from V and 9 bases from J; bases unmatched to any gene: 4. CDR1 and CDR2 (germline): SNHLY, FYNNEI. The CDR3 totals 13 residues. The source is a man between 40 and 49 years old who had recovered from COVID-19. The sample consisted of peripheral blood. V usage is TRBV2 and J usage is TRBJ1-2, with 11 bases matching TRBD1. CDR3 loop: CASSGDRGISYTF. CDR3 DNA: TGTGCCAGCAGTGGGGACAGGGGGATTAGCTACACCTTC. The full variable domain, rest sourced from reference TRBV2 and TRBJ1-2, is EPEVTQTPSHQVTQMGQEVILRCVPISNHLYFYWYRQILGQKVEFLVSFYNNEISEKSEIFDDQFSVERPDGSNFTLKIRSTKLEDSAMYFCASSGDRGISYTFGSGTRLTVV.